The entry below gives a single T cell receptor (beta chain) sequence along with its context. Clones were read by immunoSEQ multiplex PCR, and TCRdb kept only the in-frame ones, dropping some. The sample shows approximately 60,000 clones, around 86% of them seen only once. Cells were sorted from thawed PBMC rested overnight and stained with GMM-loaded CD1B tetramer, viability dye and anti-CD3. C32 glucose monomycolate from Rhodococcus equi was loaded onto the CD1B tetramers. PBMC for tetramer sorting were first depleted of CD14-expressing monocytes. Each donor contributed roughly 100,000 sorted tetramer-negative cells. The data originate from a study of T cells in tuberculosis. Study details: CD1B tetramers identified T cells specific for mycobacterial lipid GMM.

The germline V gene encodes CDR1 SGHTA and CDR2 FQGTGA. The CDR3 spans 17 residues. J gave up 5 bases and V 2 bases, and 8 bases lay outside the gene matches. Notes on the study in general: The stringent gate may have excluded weak CD1B-GMM tetramer binders.

Specimen: CD1b-GMM tetramer-negative cells sorted from PBMCs. The source of this sequence is an adult woman with latent tuberculosis. The chain recombines TRBV7-3 with TRBJ2-2; 10 bases are shared with TRBD2. The chain's CDR3 is CASSLSSGGAWTGELFF. CDR3 sequence (DNA): TGTGCCAGCAGCTTATCCAGCGGGGGGGCCTGGACCGGGGAGCTGTTTTTT. Using reference TRBV7-3 and TRBJ2-2 for the parts outside the CDR3, the full variable domain is GAGVSQTPSNKVTEKGKYVELRCDPISGHTALYWYRQSLGQGPEFLIYFQGTGAADDSGLPNDRFFAVRPEGSVSTLKIQRTERGDSAVYLCASSLSSGGAWTGELFFGEGSRLTVL.